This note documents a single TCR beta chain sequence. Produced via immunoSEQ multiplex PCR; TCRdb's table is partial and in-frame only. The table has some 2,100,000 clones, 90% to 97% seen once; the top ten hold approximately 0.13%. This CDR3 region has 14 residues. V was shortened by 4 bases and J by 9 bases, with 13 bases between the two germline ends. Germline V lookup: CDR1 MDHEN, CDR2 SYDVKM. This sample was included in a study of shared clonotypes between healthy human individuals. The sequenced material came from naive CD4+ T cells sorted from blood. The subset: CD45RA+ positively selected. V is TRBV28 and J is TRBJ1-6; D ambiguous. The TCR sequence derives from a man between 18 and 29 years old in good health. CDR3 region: CASSWAAGISPLHF. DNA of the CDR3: TGTGCCAGCAGTTGGGCCGCGGGAATTTCACCCCTCCACTTT.